This T cell receptor beta chain stems from a study of liver allograft versus peripheral blood T cells. Whole-study context: The study compared liver allograft T cell receptor repertoires against peripheral blood repertoires of liver transplant recipients. Findings and caveats of the study: Liver allografts reportedly held T cell receptor repertoires unlike those in peripheral blood.

This clonotype was counted ten times or more. Its target is unknown. The CDR3 extends over 15 amino acids. The germline gives CDR1 MNHNS, CDR2 SASEGT. V was pared by 3 bases and J by 0 bases, with 6 bases between. TCRdb re-called the reads with MiXCR, one entry per CDR3 protein. The sample has roughly 9,000 distinct CDR3 sequences, 16% seen once. This clonotype was obtained from a human patient who had a liver transplant. A subset of T cells may come from the graft donor. The rearrangement links TRBV6-1 to TRBJ1-6; D is unresolved. The CDR3 nucleotides are TGTGCCAGCAGTGAGCAGAGCTCCTATAATTCACCCCTCCACTTT. Translation gives CASSEQSSYNSPLHF.